The 22 T cell receptor beta chains listed next were all sequenced from one sample in a study of cytomegalovirus exposure and HLA in healthy donors. The assay was immunoSEQ multiplex PCR, and TCRdb's table has in-frame clones only and misses some. The data contain about 130,000 clones, 90% to 97% of them seen just once; the ten biggest clones take up about 1.7%. The material sequenced was PBMCs. The receptors were gathered from a man aged 18 to 29 in good health and CMV-seronegative.

V gene TRBV7-2 combines with J gene TRBJ1-4; maybe TRBD1 (5 bases). This CDR3 has 15 amino acids. Per the germline V gene, CDR1 is SGHTA and CDR2 is FQGNSA. The V end lost 2 bases, the J end lost 3 bases, and 10 bases lay between the germline ends. As DNA, the CDR3 is TGTGCCAGCAGCTTACAGGCAGGGTCTAATGAAAAACTGTTTTTT. Translating it yields CASSLQAGSNEKLFF.

This chain joins TRBV5-6 and TRBJ2-1; TRBD2 agrees at 11 bases. V shed 0 bases, J shed 3 bases, and the junction held 2 bases outside the gene matches. Germline V gene sequence: CDR1 SGHDT, CDR2 YYEEEE. The CDR3 contains 16 residues. For the CDR3, the DNA is TGTGCCAGCAGCTTGGCACTAGCGGGAGTCTACAATGAGCAGTTCTTC. As protein: CASSLALAGVYNEQFF.

The rearrangement joins TRBV27 to TRBJ1-5; D may be TRBD1 (5 bases). V lost 6 bases and J lost 9, with 18 bases in between. Germline-derived CDR1 and CDR2 are MNHEY and SMNVEV (reference sequence). The CDR3 has 14 amino acids. The CDR3 region is CASSTTGGLGPQHF. CDR3 bases: TGTGCCAGCAGCACCACGGGGGGTTTAGGGCCCCAGCATTTT.

The rearrangement joins TRBV12-5 to TRBJ1-1, with TRBD1 matching over 9 bases. Germline V CDR1 and CDR2: LGHNT, FRNRAP. The CDR3 sequence is 13 residues long. V dropped 5 bases and J dropped 4; count of bases not matched to a gene: 2. Written as DNA, the CDR3 is TGTGCTAGTGGTCCGACAGGGGGCACTGAAGCTTTCTTT. Residues: CASGPTGGTEAFF.

The gene calls are TRBV21-1 and TRBJ2-7; TRBD2 is the table's D call, not checked against the DNA. TRBV21-1 is given as a pseudogene. The length of the CDR3 is 15 residues. In nucleotides, the CDR3 is TGTGCCAGCAGCACCTCCTCTAGCGGAACCTACGAGCAGTACTTC. This encodes CASSTSSSGTYEQYF.

This clone came up once. The chain links TRBV11-3 to TRBJ2-2; TRBD2 is a possible D gene (7 bases). The CDR3 sequence is 15 residues long. CDR1 and CDR2 (germline): SGHNT, YENEEA. V was cut by 5 bases and J by 5 bases, with 15 bases left in between. The CDR3 region is CASSGRGADTGELFF. In DNA form, the CDR3 reads TGTGCCAGCAGCGGCCGGGGGGCGGATACCGGGGAGCTGTTTTTT. Complete variable domain (other parts from reference TRBV11-3 and TRBJ2-2): EAGVVQSPRYKIIEKKQPVAFWCNPISGHNTLYWYLQNLGQGPELLIRYENEEAVDDSQLPKDRFSAERLKGVDSTLKIQPAELGDSAVYLCASSGRGADTGELFFGEGSRLTVL.

This clone was seen a single time. The chain employs TRBV30 and TRBJ1-2; the D is unclear. This CDR3 contains 13 residues. V lost 0 bases, J lost 8 bases, and 13 bases lay in between. Germline V gene sequence: CDR1 GTSNPN, CDR2 SVGIG (reference sequence). CDR3 DNA: TGTGCCTGGAGTGTGGGAGGGCTTGGCGGCTACACCTTC. The encoded protein is CAWSVGGLGGYTF. The variable domain in full, completed from reference TRBV30 and TRBJ1-2, reads SQTIHQWPATLVQPVGSPLSLECTVEGTSNPNLYWYRQAAGRGLQLLFYSVGIGQISSEVPQNLSASRPQDRQFILSSKKLLLSDSGFYLCAWSVGGLGGYTFGSGTRLTVV.

The gene calls are TRBV28 and TRBJ1-3; unclear D gene. The CDR3 is 15 amino acids. Trimming removed 6 bases at V and 0 bases at J, with 12 bases between. CDR1 and CDR2 from the germline V gene are MDHEN and SYDVKM. The CDR3 sequence: CASRVRAYSGNTIYF. The DNA for the CDR3 is TGTGCCAGCAGGGTACGAGCGTACTCTGGAAACACCATATATTTT.

The J gene is TRBJ2-5, the V gene TRBV7-2, with 13 nucleotides matching TRBD2. Germline trimming cut 2 bases from V and 3 bases from J; bases unmatched to any gene: 3. Germline CDR1 and CDR2: SGHTA and FQGNSA. The CDR3 is 16 residues long. The CDR3 reads CASSLTLAGGKETQYF. CDR3 bases: TGTGCCAGCAGCTTAACACTAGCGGGAGGGAAAGAGACCCAGTACTTC. Together with reference TRBV7-2 and TRBJ2-5, the CDR3 gives the full variable domain: GAGVSQSPSNKVTEKGKDVELRCDPISGHTALYWYRQSLGQGLEFLIYFQGNSAPDKSGLPSDRFSAERTGGSVSTLTIQRTQQEDSAVYLCASSLTLAGGKETQYFGPGTRLLVL.

J is TRBJ1-1 and V is TRBV28, with 7 positions matching TRBD1. The germline CDR1 and CDR2 sequences are MDHEN and SYDVKM. This CDR3 is built from 15 residues. V trimming: 7 bases; J trimming: 7 bases; junction bases outside the gene matches: 15. CDR3 sequence (DNA): TGTGCCAGCAAAAACTCTGCCGGGACAGTGATTGAAGCTTTCTTT. Its translation is CASKNSAGTVIEAFF.

The genes are TRBV6-1 and TRBJ2-3, with TRBD2 matching over 12 bases. The CDR3 sequence is 16 residues long. Unmatched junction bases numbered 7, after V lost 7 bases and J lost 2 bases. The germline V gene has CDR1 MNHNS and CDR2 SASEGT. The CDR3 loop reads CASTETSGSFTDTQYF. The CDR3 region has the DNA TGTGCCAGCACTGAGACTAGCGGGAGCTTCACAGATACGCAGTATTTT.

The table lists this clone with a few counts. This chain connects TRBV7-2 to TRBJ1-2; a weak D match, TRBD1 (6 bases). The V gene lost 5 bases and the J gene lost 5 bases, with 9 bases spanning the gap. CDR1 SGHTA and CDR2 FQGNSA come from the germline V gene. CDR3 size: 12 residues. The DNA of the CDR3 is TGTGCCAGCAGCATCACAGGGTATGGCTACACCTTC. As protein: CASSITGYGYTF.

V gene TRBV11-1 combines with J gene TRBJ2-2, with 7 positions matching TRBD2. This CDR3 spans 16 amino acids. The V segment lost 4 bases and the J segment 5 bases; nucleotides outside the gene matches: 10. From germline, CDR1 is SGHAT and CDR2 FQDESV (reference sequence). For the CDR3, the DNA is TGTGCCAGCAGCTCGCGGGAGTCGGGTGTAACCGGGGAGCTGTTTTTT. It specifies CASSSRESGVTGELFF.

The rearrangement uses TRBV4-1 and TRBJ2-2; 8 bases fit TRBD2. Looked up from germline, CDR1 is MGHRA and CDR2 is YSYEKL. The trim removed 4 bases at V and 3 bases at J, leaving 13 bases unmatched. The CDR3 is made up of 18 amino acids. CDR3 DNA sequence: TGCGCCAGCAGCCCAAGAGCGACGGGAGGGCCTGACACCGGGGAGCTGTTTTTT. Amino acid sequence: CASSPRATGGPDTGELFF.

About this clone: Other nucleotide sequences in the sample specify the same CDR3. The rearrangement links TRBV28 to TRBJ2-7; D not resolved. The V and J ends lost 5 bases and 3 bases respectively, with 2 bases between them. This CDR3 is 10 amino acids long. Looked up from germline, CDR1 is MDHEN and CDR2 is SYDVKM. The chain's CDR3 is CASSLYEQYF. Here the CDR3 DNA reads TGTGCCAGCAGTCTCTACGAGCAGTACTTC.

V and J are TRBV7-2 and TRBJ1-2; D not certain. V lost 4 bases to trimming and J lost 1 base, with 13 bases between them. The CDR3 extends over 15 amino acids. Germline loops: CDR1 SGHTA, CDR2 FQGNSA. The chain's CDR3 is CASSSQRSINYGYTF. CDR3 DNA: TGTGCCAGCAGCTCCCAGAGGAGCATTAACTATGGCTACACCTTC.

The J gene is TRBJ1-1, the V gene TRBV5-4; a weak D match, TRBD1 (6 bases). This CDR3 contains 15 residues. Germline assignment: CDR1 SGHNT and CDR2 YYREEE (reference sequence). The V and J ends lost 5 bases and 7 bases respectively, with 21 bases between them. CDR3 amino acids: CASRKGGADLVEAFF. CDR3 sequence (DNA): TGTGCCAGCAGAAAGGGGGGGGCTGATCTGGTTGAAGCTTTCTTT.

V and J are TRBV7-9 and TRBJ2-3; TRBD2 matches 11 bases. V shed 5 bases, J shed 2 bases, and the junction held 3 bases outside the gene matches. Germline V lookup: CDR1 SEHNR, CDR2 FQNEAQ (reference sequence). The CDR3 is 15 residues long. The CDR3 DNA reads TGTGCCAGCAGCCGGGGACTAGCGGTCACAGATACGCAGTATTTT. Its translation is CASSRGLAVTDTQYF. Combining the CDR3 with reference TRBV7-9 and TRBJ2-3 gives the whole variable domain DTGVSQNPRHKITKRGQNVTFRCDPISEHNRLYWYRQTLGQGPEFLTYFQNEAQLEKSRLLSDRFSAERPKGSFSTLEIQRTEQGDSAMYLCASSRGLAVTDTQYFGPGTRLTVL.

The chain uses TRBV30 and TRBJ2-1, with TRBD2 as a possible D gene (6 bases). The CDR3 contains 16 residues. V was pared by 0 bases and J by 6 bases, with 18 bases between. From germline, CDR1 is GTSNPN and CDR2 SVGIG (reference sequence). The CDR3 sequence: CAWSVGGGEPANEQFF. CDR3 nucleotides: TGTGCCTGGAGTGTAGGAGGCGGGGAACCGGCCAATGAGCAGTTCTTC.

The chain recombines TRBV25-1 with TRBJ2-7; TRBD1 matches 7 bases. CDR3 size: 14 residues. The V gene end was trimmed by 7 bases and the J gene end by 0 bases; junction bases not matched to a gene: 6. Germline CDR1 and CDR2: MGHDK and SYGVNS. The CDR3 nucleotides read TGTGCCAGCACCCTGACAGGGTCCTCCTACGAGCAGTACTTC. Its translation is CASTLTGSSYEQYF.

This clone has just one count. Written as DNA, the CDR3 is TGTGCCATCAGTGAGTCGAATGAGGGTTCCATTGCCTACGAGCAGTACTTC. Its translation: CAISESNEGSIAYEQYF. The V call is TRBV10-3, the J call TRBJ2-7; TRBD2 might be the D (5 bases). Germline V CDR1 and CDR2: ENHRY, SYGVKD. The CDR3 covers 17 residues. V was trimmed by 0 bases and J by 2 bases, leaving 17 bases between them.

The V call is TRBV7-6, the J call TRBJ1-1, with D perhaps TRBD1 (5 bases). The V end lost 5 bases, the J end lost 8 bases, and 9 bases lay between the germline ends. CDR1 SGHVS and CDR2 FNYEAQ come from the germline V gene. CDR3 size: 11 residues. CDR3: CASSQRGEAFF. For the CDR3, the DNA is TGTGCCAGCAGCCAAAGGGGAGAAGCTTTCTTT.